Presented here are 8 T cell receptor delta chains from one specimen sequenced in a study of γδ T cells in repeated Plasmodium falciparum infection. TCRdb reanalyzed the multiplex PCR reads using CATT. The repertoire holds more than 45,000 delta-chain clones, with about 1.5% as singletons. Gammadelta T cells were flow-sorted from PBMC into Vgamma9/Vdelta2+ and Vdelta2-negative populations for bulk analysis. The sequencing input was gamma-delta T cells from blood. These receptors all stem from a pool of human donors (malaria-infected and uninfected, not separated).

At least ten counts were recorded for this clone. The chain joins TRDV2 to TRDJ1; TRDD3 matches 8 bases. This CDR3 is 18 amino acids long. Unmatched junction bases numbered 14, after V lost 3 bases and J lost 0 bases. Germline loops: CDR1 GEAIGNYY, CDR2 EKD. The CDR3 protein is CACDPSWLGDHYTDKLIF. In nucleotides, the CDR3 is TGTGCCTGTGACCCCTCATGGCTGGGGGACCACTACACCGATAAACTCATCTTT.

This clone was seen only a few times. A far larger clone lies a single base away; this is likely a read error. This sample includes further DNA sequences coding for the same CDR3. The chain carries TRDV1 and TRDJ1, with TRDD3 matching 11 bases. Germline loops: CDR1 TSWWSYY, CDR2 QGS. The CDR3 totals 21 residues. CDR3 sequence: CALGELHPTPDGGYDPDKLIF. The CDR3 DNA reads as TGTGCCCTTGGGGAACTTCACCCTACCCCAGATGGGGGATACGACCCCGATAAACTCATCTTT.

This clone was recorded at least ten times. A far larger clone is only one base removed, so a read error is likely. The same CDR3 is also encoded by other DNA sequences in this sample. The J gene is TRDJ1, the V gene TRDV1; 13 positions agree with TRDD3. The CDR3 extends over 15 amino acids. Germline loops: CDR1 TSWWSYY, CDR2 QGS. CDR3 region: CALGDCTGGYEKLIF. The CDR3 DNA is TGTGCTCTTGGGGACTGCACTGGGGGATACGAGAAACTCATCTTC.

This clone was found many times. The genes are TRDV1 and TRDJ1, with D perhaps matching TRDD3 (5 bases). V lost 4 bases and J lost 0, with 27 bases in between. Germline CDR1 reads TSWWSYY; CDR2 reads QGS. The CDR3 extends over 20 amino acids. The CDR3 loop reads CALGVISITGPRLYTDKLIF. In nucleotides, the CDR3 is TGTGCTCTTGGGGTAATATCTATTACTGGCCCCCGTTTGTACACCGATAAACTCATCTTT.

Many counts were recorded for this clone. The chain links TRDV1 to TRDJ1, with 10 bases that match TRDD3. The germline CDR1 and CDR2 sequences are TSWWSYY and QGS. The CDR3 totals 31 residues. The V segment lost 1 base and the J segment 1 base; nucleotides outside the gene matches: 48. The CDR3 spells CALGEPNRNLRRLGGFGVYWGIVPSTDKLIF. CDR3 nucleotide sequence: TGTGCTCTTGGGGAACCTAATAGGAACCTACGTAGATTGGGGGGCTTCGGGGTTTACTGGGGGATCGTACCGTCCACCGATAAACTCATCTTT.

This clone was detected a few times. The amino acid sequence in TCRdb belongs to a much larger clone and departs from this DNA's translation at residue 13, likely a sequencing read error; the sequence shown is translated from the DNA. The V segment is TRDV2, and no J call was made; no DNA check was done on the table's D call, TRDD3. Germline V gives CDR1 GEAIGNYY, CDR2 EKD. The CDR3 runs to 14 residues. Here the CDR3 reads CACDGISATDKLTF. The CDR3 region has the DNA TGTGCCTGTGACGGGATTAGTGCCACCGATAAACTCACCTTT.

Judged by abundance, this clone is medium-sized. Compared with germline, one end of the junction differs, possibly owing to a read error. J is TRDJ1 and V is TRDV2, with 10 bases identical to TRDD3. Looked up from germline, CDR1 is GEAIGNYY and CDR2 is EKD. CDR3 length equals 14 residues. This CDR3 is CARDTPTGGYKLIF. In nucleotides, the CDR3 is TGTGCCCGTGACACCCCGACTGGGGGATATAAACTCATCTTT.

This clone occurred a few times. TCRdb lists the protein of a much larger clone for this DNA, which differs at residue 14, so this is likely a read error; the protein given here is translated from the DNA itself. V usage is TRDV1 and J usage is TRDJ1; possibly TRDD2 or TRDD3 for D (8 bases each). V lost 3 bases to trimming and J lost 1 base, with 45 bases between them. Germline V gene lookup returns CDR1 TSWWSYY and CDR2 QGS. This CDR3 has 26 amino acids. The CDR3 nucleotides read TGTGCTCTTGGGGATACTACTTCGGGGAGCCACTTCCTACATTTTAAACTGGGGGTCTCCACCGATAAACTCATCTTT. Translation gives CALGDTTSGSHFLHFKLGVSTDKLIF.